The clone carrying this TCR beta chain was seen just once. TCRdb keeps only in-frame clones here, not all; method: immunoSEQ multiplex PCR. The repertoire consists of about 200,000 clones, with around nine tenths occurring once and the leading ten covering about 1.5%. V was clipped by 7 bases and J by 3 bases; unmatched bases: 3. The CDR3 contains 13 residues. CDR1 MNHNS and CDR2 SASEGT come from the germline V gene. The data were obtained in a study of blood T cell repertoires in COVID-19. About the research overall: Nucleic acid was either cDNA or gDNA, and it came from T cells, B-cell-depleted T cells, or PBMCs.

Sequenced sample: peripheral blood. The chain is built from TRBV6-1 and TRBJ2-7, with 10 bases aligning to TRBD1. This TCR was sampled from a man between 18 and 29 years old with active or convalescent COVID-19. The CDR3 sequence is CASTGQGRYEQYF. CDR3 DNA sequence: TGTGCCAGCACGGGACAGGGGCGCTACGAGCAGTACTTC.